These 23 T cell receptor beta chains came from one sample sequenced in a study of blood T cells in healthy people across ages. Using a J-beta primer mix together with a sample-barcoded 5' primer, a second PCR was run for about 6 to 12 cycles. MiXCR was run by TCRdb on the 5' RACE reads, yielding one entry per CDR3 protein. The data show hundreds of thousands of distinct CDR3 sequences, under 30% seen once. Sequencing was done on a sample of blood. The origin of the receptors is a woman older than 75 in good health.

This clonotype appeared once. This chain links TRBV6-2 or TRBV6-3 with TRBJ1-2, with D possibly TRBD1 on 6 matching bases. Between the trimmed V and J ends, which lost 5 bases and 6 bases, there was a span of 13 bases. The CDR3 contains 13 residues. Germline V gene sequence: CDR1 MNHEY, CDR2 SVGEGT. The CDR3 DNA is TGTGCCAGCAGTCGGGACAAGTACCATGGCTACACCTTC. Its translation is CASSRDKYHGYTF.

The chain joins TRBV19 to TRBJ1-1, with D possibly being TRBD1 (5 bases). Per the germline V gene, CDR1 is LNHDA and CDR2 is SQIVND (reference sequence). This CDR3 has 12 amino acids. The germline V and J ends were trimmed by 3 bases and 6 bases, with 8 bases remaining between them. The CDR3 DNA reads as TGTGCCAGTAGTATGCCCAGGGCTGAAGCTTTCTTT. This codes for CASSMPRAEAFF.

This clonotype was observed at least ten times. This rearrangement joins TRBV7-6 to TRBJ1-2, with D hard to call. The CDR3 length is 11 residues. CDR1 and CDR2 from the germline V gene are SGHVS and FNYEAQ. Trimming cost V 0 bases and J 12 bases, with 8 bases left between them. The CDR3 region has the DNA TGTGCCAGCAGCTTAGCCCGCGGCGACACCTTC. Translation gives CASSLARGDTF.

This clonotype was detected many times. The chain joins TRBV27 to TRBJ2-1; TRBD2 might be the D (5 bases). The germline CDR1 and CDR2 sequences are MNHEY and SMNVEV (reference sequence). Trimming took off 6 bases at V and 7 bases at J, with 16 bases between the two ends. The CDR3 contains 14 residues. CDR3 bases: TGTGCCAGCAGCTCGGGCCTAGCCCGTAATGAGCAGTTCTTC. It is translated as CASSSGLARNEQFF.

This chain joins TRBV5-1 and TRBJ2-6; 13 bases match TRBD2. Germline trimming cut 0 bases from V and 3 bases from J; bases unmatched to any gene: 0. The germline V gene has CDR1 SGHRS and CDR2 YFSETQ. The CDR3 is 17 residues long. The CDR3 protein is CASSLGLAGGGANVLTF. DNA of the CDR3: TGCGCCAGCAGCTTGGGACTAGCGGGAGGTGGGGCCAACGTCCTGACTTTC.

Notes on this clonotype: A read error is possible here, since a much larger clone lies one base away. The V and J genes are TRBV20-1 and TRBJ2-7; D is possibly TRBD1 (6 bases). The CDR3 extends over 13 amino acids. Germline values: CDR1 DFQATT, CDR2 SNEGSKA (reference sequence). The V and J ends lost 4 bases and 6 bases respectively, with 16 bases between them. The CDR3 region has the DNA TGCAGTGCTAATCGTCAGGGGCGGTTCGAGCAGTACTTC. Amino acids: CSANRQGRFEQYF.

This clonotype was seen more than once but under ten times. This chain uses TRBV9 with TRBJ2-2; no clear D. Germline V gives CDR1 SGDLS, CDR2 YYNGEE. The germline V and J ends were trimmed by 4 bases and 1 base, with 14 bases remaining between them. The CDR3 totals 16 residues. The CDR3 loop reads CASSSSWAGNTGELFF. The CDR3 nucleotides read TGTGCCAGCAGCTCCTCCTGGGCAGGGAACACCGGGGAGCTGTTTTTT. Full variable domain (outside the CDR3, taken from reference TRBV9 and TRBJ2-2): DSGVTQTPKHLITATGQRVTLRCSPRSGDLSVYWYQQSLDQGLQFLIQYYNGEERAKGNILERFSAQQFPDLHSELNLSSLELGDSALYFCASSSSWAGNTGELFFGEGSRLTVL.

This clonotype occurred many times. The genes are TRBV5-6 and TRBJ1-2; 8 nucleotides match TRBD1. J gave up 7 bases and V 0 bases, and 5 bases lay outside the gene matches. Looked up from germline, CDR1 is SGHDT and CDR2 is YYEEEE. The CDR3 runs 14 residues. The CDR3 sequence is CASSLVDRAGGYTF. CDR3 nucleotide sequence: TGTGCCAGCAGCTTGGTGGACAGGGCCGGTGGCTACACCTTC.

This clonotype was detected only a few times. This clone may be a read error of a much larger clone one base away. The chain is built from TRBV7-2 and TRBJ1-2; 8 nucleotides line up with TRBD1. The germline V gene encodes CDR1 SGHTA and CDR2 FQGNSA. The CDR3 runs 14 residues. With 4 bases clipped from V and 4 bases from J, the junction kept 5 bases outside the gene matches. The CDR3 DNA sequence: TGTGCCAGCAGCTGCGGACAGGGTGTCTATGGCTACACCTTC. This translates into CASSCGQGVYGYTF.

This clonotype came up a few times. The rearrangement links TRBV4-2 to TRBJ1-3, with 10 bases identical to TRBD1. Trimming at V came to 4 bases and at J to 6 bases, leaving 9 bases not matched to a gene. CDR3 length equals 16 residues. CDR1 is LGHNA, CDR2 YNFKEQ, per germline. In nucleotides, the CDR3 is TGTGCCAGCAGCCGAGACGTCAGACAGGGGGCAAACACCATATATTTT. Its protein product is CASSRDVRQGANTIYF.

A remark on this clonotype: A much larger clonotype is one base distant, so this may be a read error. This chain connects TRBV3-1 to TRBJ2-5; D gene uncertain. Germline V CDR1 and CDR2: LGHDT, YNNKEL (reference sequence). The V end was cut by 1 base, the J end by 0 bases, with 9 bases between. The length of the CDR3 is 15 residues. The CDR3 DNA is TGTGCCAGCAGCCAAGGCTGGACCAACCAAGAGACCCAGTACTTC. It encodes CASSQGWTNQETQYF.

This clonotype was counted many times. The CDR3: CASSSGGPEAFF. The CDR3 nucleotides are TGTGCCAGCAGTTCAGGGGGCCCTGAAGCTTTCTTT. This chain links TRBV12-3 or TRBV12-4 with TRBJ1-1; 8 bases map to TRBD1. Trimming took 4 bases from V and 6 from J; bases not matched to a gene: 1. The CDR3 runs 12 residues.

This clonotype was observed at least ten times. The J gene is TRBJ2-3, the V gene TRBV6-2 or TRBV6-3; D unclear. Per the germline V gene, CDR1 is MNHEY and CDR2 is SVGEGT. Trimming stripped 2 bases from V and 2 bases from J, with 14 bases between. The CDR3 sequence is 16 residues long. For the CDR3, the DNA is TGTGCCAGCAGTTACGGGGATTCGGGTTCCACAGATACGCAGTATTTT. Its protein is CASSYGDSGSTDTQYF.

There are many counts of this clonotype. V gene TRBV6-7 combines with J gene TRBJ1-6; D possibly corresponds to TRBD1 (5 bases). TRBV6-7 falls under the ORF class, with uncertain function. Trimming took 5 bases from V and 7 from J, leaving 12 bases between them. This CDR3 has 14 amino acids. CDR3 bases: TGTGCCAGCAGTGCCGACAGCGGCAATTCACCCCTCCACTTT. Amino acids: CASSADSGNSPLHF.

This clonotype was detected ten times or more. The V and J genes are TRBV5-1 and TRBJ2-1; TRBD2 might be the D (5 bases). The V gene's germline CDR1 is SGHRS and CDR2 YFSETQ. The CDR3 has 15 amino acids. V was pared by 4 bases and J by 7 bases, with 18 bases between. The CDR3 DNA reads TGCGCCAGCAGCCCATCGGGCTCCCGGAGGAATGAGCAGTTCTTC. Protein product: CASSPSGSRRNEQFF.

Worth noting for this clonotype: A single base separates this from a much larger clone, so it may be a read error. V and J are TRBV6-6 and TRBJ1-6; D unclear. The V end lost 2 bases, the J end lost 6 bases, and 5 bases lay between the germline ends. CDR3 length: 13 residues. CDR1 is MNHNY and CDR2 is SVGAGI in the germline V gene (reference sequence). CDR3 region: CASSYGSNSPLHF. The CDR3 bases are TGTGCCAGCAGTTACGGTAGTAATTCACCCCTCCACTTT.

Only a few counts were recorded for this clonotype. The CDR3 nucleotides are TGTGCCAGCAGCCCACCCTCCCTAATGGCCAGGGGGTGGAATACGCAGTATTTT. It codes for CASSPPSLMARGWNTQYF. The rearrangement links TRBV7-9 to TRBJ2-3, with 7 bases lining up with TRBD1. The CDR3 runs 18 residues. CDR1 and CDR2 (germline): SEHNR, FQNEAQ (reference sequence). V lost 5 bases, J lost 7 bases, and 21 bases stayed unmatched.

The genes are TRBV10-2 and TRBJ2-7; TRBD2 aligns across 12 bases. Trimming at V came to 6 bases and at J to 2 bases, leaving 5 bases not matched to a gene. The CDR3 has 15 residues. Germline V gene data show CDR1 as WSHSY and CDR2 as SAAADI. CDR3 residues: CASSAGLAGTYEQYF. CDR3 DNA: TGCGCCAGCAGCGCTGGACTAGCGGGGACCTACGAGCAGTACTTC.

Remarks on this clonotype: Possible read error: a much larger clone is one base away. V usage is TRBV7-9 and J usage is TRBJ1-5, with D perhaps matching TRBD1 (6 bases). This CDR3 region has 14 residues. The germline gives CDR1 SEHNR, CDR2 FQNEAQ (reference sequence). Trimming pared 6 bases from V and 7 bases from J, leaving 16 bases between. The CDR3 DNA follows: TGTGCCAGCAGTCTCGGACAGCTCGAACAGCCCCAGCATTTT. It encodes CASSLGQLEQPQHF. The variable domain in full, completed from reference TRBV7-9 and TRBJ1-5, reads DTGVSQNPRHKITKRGQNVTFRCDPISEHNRLYWYRQTLGQGPEFLTYFQNEAQLEKSRLLSDRFSAERPKGSFSTLEIQRTEQGDSAMYLCASSLGQLEQPQHFGDGTRLSIL.

This clonotype was seen ten or more times. The chain joins TRBV4-2 to TRBJ2-1; D gene unclear. The CDR3 spans 15 residues. Per germline, CDR1 LGHNA and CDR2 YNFKEQ. Trimming left V 2 bases short and J 7 bases short, with 15 bases between. The CDR3 coding sequence is TGTGCCAGCAGCCAAACCACACAGTATAGTAATGAGCAGTTCTTC. This gives the protein CASSQTTQYSNEQFF.

On this clonotype itself: This could be a read error, since a much larger clone is one nucleotide away. V and J are TRBV10-2 and TRBJ2-7, with 7 bases that match TRBD1. After removal of 3 bases from V and 4 bases from J, the junction contained 6 bases not matched to a gene. The V gene's germline CDR1 is WSHSY and CDR2 SAAADI. The CDR3 runs 14 residues. The CDR3 here is CASSEYRGVYEQYF. CDR3 in DNA: TGCGCCAGCAGTGAATACAGGGGAGTGTACGAGCAGTACTTC.

This clonotype was recorded many times. V and J are TRBV12-3 or TRBV12-4 and TRBJ1-2; D call uncertain. V was shortened by 4 bases and J by 5 bases, with 8 bases between the two germline ends. The CDR3 has 12 amino acids. The CDR3 is CASSSQAYGYTF. CDR3 coding DNA: TGTGCCAGCAGTTCTCAAGCGTATGGCTACACCTTC.

The chain employs TRBV7-2 and TRBJ1-5; no definite D call. The germline V and J ends were trimmed by 1 base and 7 bases, with 8 bases remaining between them. CDR1 is SGHTA, CDR2 FQGNSA, per germline. The CDR3 totals 13 residues. As DNA, the CDR3 is TGTGCCAGCAGCTTAGTGGCAGAGCAGCCCCAGCATTTT. Translation: CASSLVAEQPQHF.